Listed below are T cell receptor beta chains from one sample, sequenced in a study of CD8+CD57+ T cells in acquired aplastic anemia. TCRdb itself ran the reads through MiXCR, one entry per CDR3 protein. The sample has about 240,000 distinct CDR3 sequences; around 45% are singletons. Sequencing was performed on sorted CD4+, CD8+, or CD8+CD57+ T cells (not recorded which) from PBMCs. The origin of the receptors is a human donor with aplastic anemia. The CDR3 runs from the conserved cysteine through the conserved F or W. The D gene is left open where the match is weak. Part of the rows lack a size; the others show once, few, many or a class for expanded clones.

j_gene	d_gene	abundance	v_gene	CDR3nt	CDR3aa
TRBJ1-5	NA	NA	TRBV30	TGTGCCTGGAGTGGACCTGGTCAGCCCCAGCATTTT	CAWSGPGQPQHF
TRBJ1-1	NA	many	TRBV11-2	TGTGCCAGCAGCTTAGGAGCGGGGGTTTACACTGAAGCTTTCTTT	CASSLGAGVYTEAFF
TRBJ1-4	TRBD1	many	TRBV12-3/TRBV12-4	TGTGCCAGCAGTGGACGCCGGGACAGCGATGAAAAACTGTTTTTT	CASSGRRDSDEKLFF
TRBJ1-1	NA	NA	TRBV29-1	TGCAGCGTTACGGCTGGCAGGGTATATACTGAAGCTTTCTTT	CSVTAGRVYTEAFF
TRBJ1-1	NA	NA	TRBV15	TGTGCCACCAGCAGAGGGACGAAGGTGACTGAAGCTTTCTTT	CATSRGTKVTEAFF
TRBJ1-1	TRBD1	NA	TRBV18	TGTGCCAGCCACTCGGACAGGGTCGACCACTTCTTT	CASHSDRVDHFF
TRBJ1-1	NA	few	TRBV30	TGTGCCTGGAGTCACTGGGGAGGCACTGAAGCTTTCTTT	CAWSHWGGTEAFF
TRBJ1-5	TRBD1	many	TRBV4-1	TGCGCCAGCAGCCCCCGGGAAGGACAGGGGGCCGGTCAGCCCCAGCATTTT	CASSPREGQGAGQPQHF
TRBJ2-3	TRBD2	NA	TRBV20-1	TGCAGTGCCACGACTAGCGGGGGGGGTCTTAAGGTAGACACAGATACGCAGTATTTT	CSATTSGGGLKVDTDTQYF
TRBJ2-1	NA	many	TRBV10-2	TGCGCCAGCAGTGGGGCTGGGTACTACAATGAGCAGTTCTTC	CASSGAGYYNEQFF
TRBJ2-7	TRBD2	NA	TRBV4-3	TGCGCCAGCAGCCAAGTAGCGGGGGACAACTCCTACGAGCAGTACTTC	CASSQVAGDNSYEQYF
TRBJ1-3	NA	NA	TRBV25-1	TGTGCCAGCAGTGAAGGGGCCGGGACAATCATAACTGCTCTCGGAAACACCATATATTTT	CASSEGAGTIITALGNTIYF
TRBJ1-3	TRBD1	many	TRBV5-4	TGTGCCAGCAGCACAGGGGGCACCATATATTTT	CASSTGGTIYF
TRBJ2-2	NA	many	TRBV24-1	TGTGCCACCAGTTCCCGGGGCCACCCCGGGGAGCTGTTTTTT	CATSSRGHPGELFF
TRBJ2-3	NA	many	TRBV13	TGTGCCAGCAGTATAAGCACAGATACGCAGTATTTT	CASSISTDTQYF
TRBJ2-7	NA	NA	TRBV4-1	TGCGCCAGCAGCCCAGCCCTGGGATACGAGCAGTACTTC	CASSPALGYEQYF
TRBJ1-1	NA	NA	TRBV30	TGTGCCTGGAGGGAAGGGACAATGAACACTGAAGCTTTCTTT	CAWREGTMNTEAFF
TRBJ2-1	NA	many	TRBV20-1	TGCAGTGCTAGAGAACGGGGCACCCTCAATGAGCAGTTCTTC	CSARERGTLNEQFF
TRBJ1-1	NA	many	TRBV20-1	TGCAGTGCTAGAGTGGAGGACCTGAACACTGAAGCTTTCTTT	CSARVEDLNTEAFF
TRBJ1-2	TRBD1	once	TRBV10-3	TGTGCCACCTTAGACAGGGTCGTCGGCTACACCTTC	CATLDRVVGYTF
TRBJ2-2	TRBD1	NA	TRBV15	TGTGCCACCAGCAGAGGGACAGGGGTCGGGGAGCTGTTTTTT	CATSRGTGVGELFF
TRBJ1-1	NA	once	TRBV7-8	TGTGCCAGCGCTTGGGGGATTGAAGCTTTCTTT	CASAWGIEAFF
TRBJ2-2	TRBD2	NA	TRBV9	TGTGCCAGCAGCGTGGGACTAGCAGGCGAGCTGTTTTTT	CASSVGLAGELFF
TRBJ2-7	TRBD1	NA	TRBV7-2	TGTGCCAGCAGCTTAGGGCAGACAGGGGTTCACGAGCAGTACTTC	CASSLGQTGVHEQYF
TRBJ2-7	NA	many	TRBV6-5	TGTGCCAGCCCCCCGGACGTCTCCGAGCAGTACTTC	CASPPDVSEQYF
TRBJ2-3	TRBD2	many	TRBV7-9	TGTGCCAGCAGCTTAGTACTGGGGGGGGAGGCAGATACGCAGTATTTT	CASSLVLGGEADTQYF
TRBJ1-5	NA	NA	TRBV5-8	TGTGCCAGCAGCTTTATGCCGGGATTTGGTTACCAGCCCCAGCATTTT	CASSFMPGFGYQPQHF
TRBJ1-6	NA	many	TRBV11-2	TGTGCCAGCAGCTTATCGGGGCCGGCAAGGCCCCTCCACTTT	CASSLSGPARPLHF
TRBJ1-2	TRBD1	many	TRBV5-1	TGCGCCAGCAGCGGGACAGGGTCCCAAGGCTACACCTTC	CASSGTGSQGYTF
TRBJ2-5	TRBD2	many	TRBV6-5	TGTGCCAGCAGTTACACGGGGGGGACTAGCGGTGTTCAAGAGACCCAGTACTTC	CASSYTGGTSGVQETQYF
TRBJ2-7	NA	NA	TRBV30	TGTGCCTGGAGACGACCTCAATTCCTCGACGAGCAGTACTTC	CAWRRPQFLDEQYF
TRBJ1-2	NA	many	TRBV12-3/TRBV12-4	TGTGCCAGCAGTCCACAGGACGGAAGCTATGGCTACACCTTC	CASSPQDGSYGYTF
TRBJ2-3	TRBD1	many	TRBV9	TGTGCCAGCAGCGTAGAGGGACAGAGCACAGATACGCAGTATTTT	CASSVEGQSTDTQYF
TRBJ2-7	TRBD1	NA	TRBV14	TGTGCCAGCAGCGAAGGGACAGGGAGGTCCTACGAGCAGTACTTC	CASSEGTGRSYEQYF
TRBJ2-7	NA	many	TRBV12-5	TGTGCTAGTGCCGCAGGTCGGGGGCCCTACGAGCAGTACTTC	CASAAGRGPYEQYF
TRBJ2-7	NA	many	TRBV24-1	TGTGCCACCAGTGAGCTGGGCCACCAGTACTTC	CATSELGHQYF
TRBJ1-3	NA	NA	TRBV29-1	TGCAGCGTTGATGACGAAAGGAACACCATATATTTT	CSVDDERNTIYF
TRBJ2-5	TRBD1	NA	TRBV7-6	TGTGCCAGCTCCCAGGGGGAGCAAGAGACCCAGTACTTC	CASSQGEQETQYF
TRBJ1-5	NA	NA	TRBV14	TGTGCCAGCAGCCAAGAGATGCGGGGGGCATCTCAGCCCCAGCATTTT	CASSQEMRGASQPQHF
TRBJ2-7	TRBD1	few	TRBV6-5	TGTGCCAGCAGTTATACGGGACAGGGGGGCAACGAGCAGTACTTC	CASSYTGQGGNEQYF
TRBJ2-3	NA	few	TRBV30	TGTGCCTGGAGTGTGCCCAAATTCACAGATACGCAGTATTTT	CAWSVPKFTDTQYF
TRBJ1-1	NA	many	TRBV30	TGTGCCTGGAGCCACGGGAACACTGAAGCTTTCTTT	CAWSHGNTEAFF
TRBJ2-7	NA	many	TRBV15	TGTGCCACCAGCATTAATGGGCCGAGCTCCTACGAGCAGTACTTC	CATSINGPSSYEQYF
TRBJ2-3	TRBD2	NA	TRBV5-5	TGTGCCAGCAGCTTAAGCGGGGGGGTGACAGATACGCAGTATTTT	CASSLSGGVTDTQYF
TRBJ2-5	NA	many	TRBV7-2	TGTGCCAGCAGCTTATGGTTGGGGGAGACCCAGTACTTC	CASSLWLGETQYF
TRBJ1-4	TRBD1	NA	TRBV20-1	TGCAGTGCTAGAGATCTGACAGGGGAAAAACTGTTTTTT	CSARDLTGEKLFF
TRBJ1-1	NA	NA	TRBV12-3/TRBV12-4	TGTGCCAGCAGTTTAGTATCTTGGGCCGCCGGGAACACTGAAGCTTTCTTT	CASSLVSWAAGNTEAFF
TRBJ2-1	TRBD2	many	TRBV5-6	TGTGCCAGCAGCGGCGGGGGGGCATCCTACAATGAGCAGTTCTTC	CASSGGGASYNEQFF
TRBJ2-1	TRBD2	many	TRBV5-1	TGCGCCAGCAGTTCCGGGACTAGCGGGAATCATGAGCAGTTCTTC	CASSSGTSGNHEQFF
TRBJ1-4	NA	many	TRBV4-1	TGCGCCAGCAGCCAAGGGGAGGCGACTGGTAATGAAAAACTGTTTTTT	CASSQGEATGNEKLFF
TRBJ1-1	NA	NA	TRBV2	TGTGCCAGCAGTGAATATGCCTACCCGGGCACTGAAGCTTTCTTT	CASSEYAYPGTEAFF
TRBJ1-1	NA	many	TRBV9	TGTGCCAGCAGCGAAGGCGGGGTCCCTGAAGCTTTCTTT	CASSEGGVPEAFF
TRBJ2-7	TRBD2	many	TRBV14	TGTGCCAGCAGCCTGGAGCGGGGAATCTCCTACGAGCAGTACTTC	CASSLERGISYEQYF
TRBJ1-5	NA	many	TRBV28	TGTGCCAGCAGTTTACAGGGATCCGGTCAGCCCCAGCATTTT	CASSLQGSGQPQHF
TRBJ2-7	TRBD2	NA	TRBV5-1	TGCGCCAGCAGGTTAAAGCGGGGTATTTACAATGAGCAGTACTTC	CASRLKRGIYNEQYF
TRBJ2-5	TRBD1	NA	TRBV27	TGTGCCAGCAGTCTCCGGGACAGGCCGACTGCGCAAGAGACCCAGTACTTC	CASSLRDRPTAQETQYF
TRBJ1-1	NA	NA	TRBV15	TGTGCCACCAGCAGGATGCCGGGGGGCGTTGGTGAAGCTTTCTTT	CATSRMPGGVGEAFF
TRBJ1-2	TRBD1	many	TRBV20-1	TGCAGTGCTCACGAAGGGTTCGCCTCGGGACAGGGGGTTATTGGCTACACCTTC	CSAHEGFASGQGVIGYTF
TRBJ2-7	NA	NA	TRBV7-3	TGTGCCAGCAGCCCTACAGGGTCCGGGAACGAGCAGTACTTC	CASSPTGSGNEQYF